Below, 11 T cell receptor beta chains from the same sample are listed, as sequenced in a study of CXCR3-negative and CXCR3-positive naive CD8 T cells. The authors prepared UMI-labeled TRB cDNA libraries by 5' RACE. TCRdb re-called the 5' RACE reads and catalogs CDR3 proteins one per entry, DNA excluded. Recorded here are around 120,000 distinct CDR3 sequences; the top ten clones represent roughly 0.62%. Antigens of these TCRs are unknown. Study-wide points: More hydrophobic TRB CDR3s occurred in CXCR3-positive than in CXCR3-negative naive cells.

Sequencing input: naive CXCR3+ CD8+ T cells from blood. Subset given: CD45RO-CCR7+CD27+CD95- naive CD8+ T cells expressing CXCR3 (TNR3+). These receptors all come from a human donor in good health. Some clones in this sample may be carry-over from other donors' samples.

V gene TRBV12-3 or TRBV12-4 combines with J gene TRBJ2-5; TCRdb names TRBD1, which stays unverified in the absence of DNA. The CDR3 spans 14 residues. The chain's CDR3 is CASSPDGGAETQYF.

The chain carries TRBV3-1 and TRBJ2-1; TCRdb's D call, TRBD2, is unchecked because there is no DNA. The CDR3 runs to 17 residues. CDR1 is LGHDT, CDR2 YNNKEL, per germline (reference sequence). This CDR3 reads CASSHPLAGGVYNEQFF.

The rearrangement joins TRBV12-3 or TRBV12-4 to TRBJ2-1. This CDR3 has 12 amino acids. This CDR3 is CASSFIYNEQFF.

The J gene is TRBJ2-1, the V gene TRBV20-1; TCRdb's assignment of TRBD2 cannot be checked, as there is no DNA. There are 14 residues in the CDR3. Germline V gene data show CDR1 as DFQATT and CDR2 as SNEGSKA (reference sequence). The CDR3 loop is CSARTDPWREGPFF.

J is TRBJ2-1 and V is TRBV6-1. Germline V gene sequence: CDR1 MNHNS, CDR2 SASEGT. This CDR3 has 11 amino acids. The CDR3 protein is CASGEIDEQFF.

The chain recombines TRBV29-1 with TRBJ2-1. Per germline, CDR1 SQVTM and CDR2 ANQGSEA. The CDR3 runs 14 residues. CDR3: CSVEEQSSYTEQFF.

V is TRBV9 and J is TRBJ1-5; TCRdb's D call of TRBD1 is untestable without DNA. The germline CDR1 and CDR2 sequences are SGDLS and YYNGEE. The CDR3 runs to 14 residues. Here the CDR3 reads CASSVEGSPQPQHF.

The rearrangement joins TRBV5-5 to TRBJ2-7. CDR1 SGHKS and CDR2 YYEKEE come from the germline V gene (reference sequence). CDR3 length: 14 residues. The CDR3 region is CASSLDPAYYEQYF.

V gene TRBV6-4 combines with J gene TRBJ2-5; the D gene TCRdb calls, TRBD2, cannot be checked with no DNA. The CDR3 is 15 residues long. Germline V lookup: CDR1 MRHNA, CDR2 SNTAGT. The CDR3 protein is CARNTTSQYQETQYF.

The chain combines TRBV7-2 with TRBJ2-7; TCRdb's D call of TRBD2 is untestable without DNA. The germline CDR1 and CDR2 sequences are SGHTA and FQGNSA. The CDR3 is 14 residues long. CDR3 sequence reads: CASSSWGGWNEQYF.

The rearrangement links TRBV12-3 or TRBV12-4 to TRBJ2-7; absent DNA, TCRdb's TRBD1 call cannot be checked. CDR3 length equals 13 residues. The CDR3 reads CASSPTVGYEQYF.